This T cell receptor (beta chain) was sequenced during a study of radiotherapy plus CTLA-4 blockade in lung cancer. Whole-study results and caveats: After treatment with radiotherapy plus ipilimumab, TCR clones that came from the tumor expanded in blood.

Sequenced by immunoSEQ multiplex PCR; TCRdb stores in-frame clones only, minus some. This table holds some 110,000 clones, just under 90% found once. With regard to this clone: Its antigen is unidentified.

The receptor comes from a human donor with non-small cell lung cancer that progressed on radiotherapy plus ipilimumab. Sequencing was performed on peripheral blood, taken from a patient treated with radiotherapy plus ipilimumab.

The CDR3, as DNA: TGTGCCAGCAGCGTAGACACGAACTATGGCTACACCTTC. Translation: CASSVDTNYGYTF. The chain links TRBV9 to TRBJ1-2; D gene ambiguous. There are 13 residues in the CDR3. V lost 0 bases to trimming and J lost 2 bases, with 5 bases between them. The germline gives CDR1 SGDLS, CDR2 YYNGEE.